The rows below give T cell receptor beta chains drawn from one sample of a study of blood T cell repertoires in COVID-19. The repertoire was sequenced with immunoSEQ multiplex PCR; TCRdb's copy has only in-frame clones and lacks some. The table lists fewer than 70,000 clones, 85% to 90% of them singletons. The material sequenced was peripheral blood. These receptors originate from a man aged 50-59 years with acute or convalescent COVID-19. The CDR3 runs from the conserved cysteine through the conserved F or W. D genes are given only for firm matches. Clone sizes are given selectively: once, few, many, or a class where the clone is expanded.

>TRBD1|TRBV29-1|TRBJ2-5|-
CSVEDGQGFVETQYF
TGCAGCGTTGAAGATGGACAGGGATTCGTCGAGACCCAGTACTTC
>TRBD1|TRBV19|TRBJ1-3|-
CASAWDREFGNTIYF
TGTGCCAGTGCCTGGGACAGGGAATTTGGAAACACCATATATTTT
>TRBD2|TRBV10-3|TRBJ2-1|once
CAISDRTSGSNEQFF
TGTGCCATCAGTGACCGGACTAGCGGGAGCAATGAGCAGTTCTTC
>-|TRBV5-1|TRBJ2-7|-
CASSLEGSRGEQYF
TGCGCCAGCAGCCTGGAGGGGAGCAGGGGCGAGCAGTACTTC
>-|TRBV2|TRBJ2-3|-
CASRTRLLTDTQYF
TGTGCCAGCCGGACTCGCCTCCTCACAGATACGCAGTATTTT
>TRBD1|TRBV4-2|TRBJ1-2|few
CASSQEYNRGNYGYTF
TGTGCCAGCAGCCAAGAATATAACAGGGGTAACTATGGCTACACCTTC
>TRBD2|TRBV6-5|TRBJ2-1|-
CASRGWREDNEQFF
TGTGCCAGCAGGGGGTGGCGGGAGGATAATGAGCAGTTCTTC
>TRBD1|TRBV19|TRBJ2-5|-
CASSNTRDRGLGETQYF
TGTGCCAGTAGTAATACCCGGGACAGGGGTTTGGGAGAGACCCAGTACTTC
>-|TRBV7-9|TRBJ2-2|-
CASRGGSNTGELFF
TGTGCCAGCAGAGGAGGGTCGAACACCGGGGAGCTGTTTTTT
>-|TRBV18|TRBJ2-1|-
CASSPSVYNEQFF
TGTGCCAGCTCACCATCGGTCTACAATGAGCAGTTCTTC